This TCR beta chain comes out of a study of blood T cell repertoires in COVID-19. Whole-study context: PBMCs, B-cell-depleted T cells, or T cells provided the cDNA or gDNA that made up the material.

Points on this clone: The same CDR3 arises from other DNA sequences in this sample as well.

This CDR3 is built from 15 residues. The germline V gene encodes CDR1 LNHDA and CDR2 SQIVND (reference sequence). V was clipped by 1 base and J by 4 bases, with 11 bases between them. In the original analysis: Reference gene primer amplification gave estimated nucleated cell counts. Some clones are missing from TCRdb's copy, which holds only in-frame ones; the method was immunoSEQ multiplex PCR. V, J and clone size are taken as reported in that table, and D and trimming were inferred from the DNA itself. The sample carries roughly 180,000 clones, 90% to 95% recorded once. The sample consisted of peripheral blood. This receptor was obtained from a man between 25 and 39 years old with COVID-19, enrolled during active disease. This rearrangement joins TRBV19 to TRBJ1-5; TRBD1 is a possible D gene (5 bases). The CDR3 sequence: CASSIAGGVNQPQHF. The CDR3 nucleotides are TGTGCCAGTAGTATAGCCGGGGGAGTGAATCAGCCCCAGCATTTT.